A selection of T cell receptor beta chains follows, all from one sample in a study of T cell responses to AZD1222 COVID-19 vaccine. Using immunoSEQ multiplex PCR, the repertoire was profiled, and TCRdb retains in-frame clones only, with some absent. The sample lists approximately 200,000 clones, roughly 92% occurring once. The sample was peripheral blood, taken 28 days after the second AZD1222 dose. Every receptor here comes from an adult who received the AZD1222 COVID-19 vaccine. The CDR3 runs from the conserved cysteine through the conserved F or W. The D gene is left open where the match is weak.

15	TRBV28	TRBD2	TRBJ2-3	CASSFLAGPTDTQYF	TGTGCCAGCAGTTTCCTAGCGGGGCCCACAGATACGCAGTATTTT
15	TRBV29-1	.	TRBJ2-1	CSGEGAPWTYNEQFF	TGCAGCGGGGAAGGGGCTCCATGGACCTACAATGAGCAGTTCTTC
15	TRBV15	.	TRBJ1-4	CATSGMRGVGEKLFF	TGTGCCACCAGCGGGATGCGCGGGGTAGGGGAAAAACTGTTTTTT
13	TRBV9	.	TRBJ1-5	CASSIQPEGAQHF	TGTGCCAGCAGCATCCAGCCTGAGGGGGCCCAGCATTTT
15	TRBV9	TRBD1	TRBJ1-1	CASSPRTGIGTEAFF	TGTGCCAGCAGCCCCCGGACAGGGATCGGCACTGAAGCTTTCTTT
15	TRBV4-3	.	TRBJ1-5	CASSQGGGSNQPQHF	TGCGCCAGCAGCCAAGGGGGGGGTAGCAATCAGCCCCAGCATTTT
16	TRBV5-1	.	TRBJ2-7	CASSLRGGHGADEQYF	TGCGCCAGCAGCTTGCGCGGGGGCCACGGGGCAGACGAGCAGTACTTC
14	TRBV19	.	TRBJ1-1	CASTPPGQITEAFF	TGTGCCAGTACTCCCCCGGGGCAGATCACTGAAGCTTTCTTT
13	TRBV12-5	.	TRBJ1-1	CASGDSGYTEAFF	TGTGCTAGTGGTGACTCAGGGTACACTGAAGCTTTCTTT
15	TRBV7-8	.	TRBJ1-2	CASSISGTAIYGYTF	TGTGCCAGCAGCATAAGCGGGACCGCCATCTATGGCTACACCTTC
13	TRBV30	TRBD1	TRBJ1-1	CAWRGQGFTEAFF	TGTGCCTGGAGAGGACAGGGTTTCACTGAAGCTTTCTTT
15	TRBV10-1	TRBD1	TRBJ1-1	CASSPGTGKDTEAFF	TGCGCCAGCAGTCCCGGGACAGGGAAGGACACTGAAGCTTTCTTT
15	TRBV7-9	TRBD2	TRBJ2-3	CASSLLVAGERGQYF	TGTGCCAGCAGCTTACTTGTAGCGGGGGAGCGGGGGCAGTATTTT
12	TRBV10-3	.	TRBJ2-5	CAISDMGETQYF	TGTGCCATCAGTGACATGGGAGAGACCCAGTACTTC
13	TRBV5-1	TRBD1	TRBJ1-6	CASRQGEDSPLHF	TGCGCCAGCAGACAGGGGGAGGATTCACCCCTCCACTTT
14	TRBV7-3	.	TRBJ2-5	CASSYGGLGETQYF	TGTGCCAGCAGCTACGGTGGCCTAGGAGAGACCCAGTACTTC
12	TRBV9	.	TRBJ2-1	CASSVGEVEQFF	TGTGCCAGCAGCGTAGGGGAGGTTGAGCAGTTCTTC
16	TRBV27	.	TRBJ1-5	CASSPASPGLGQPQHF	TGTGCCAGCAGCCCAGCGTCCCCCGGGTTGGGTCAGCCCCAGCATTTT
16	TRBV5-1	.	TRBJ1-3	CASSWGRESSGNTIYF	TGCGCCAGCAGCTGGGGGAGGGAGAGCTCTGGAAACACCATATATTTT
15	TRBV3-1/TRBV3-2	.	TRBJ2-2	CASSQRLASTGELFF	TGTGCCAGCAGCCAAAGGCTAGCGAGCACCGGGGAGCTGTTTTTT
16	TRBV23-1	TRBD1	TRBJ2-7	CASSRGTDRSSYEQYF	TGCGCCAGCAGTCGGGGGACGGACAGGAGCTCCTACGAGCAGTACTTC